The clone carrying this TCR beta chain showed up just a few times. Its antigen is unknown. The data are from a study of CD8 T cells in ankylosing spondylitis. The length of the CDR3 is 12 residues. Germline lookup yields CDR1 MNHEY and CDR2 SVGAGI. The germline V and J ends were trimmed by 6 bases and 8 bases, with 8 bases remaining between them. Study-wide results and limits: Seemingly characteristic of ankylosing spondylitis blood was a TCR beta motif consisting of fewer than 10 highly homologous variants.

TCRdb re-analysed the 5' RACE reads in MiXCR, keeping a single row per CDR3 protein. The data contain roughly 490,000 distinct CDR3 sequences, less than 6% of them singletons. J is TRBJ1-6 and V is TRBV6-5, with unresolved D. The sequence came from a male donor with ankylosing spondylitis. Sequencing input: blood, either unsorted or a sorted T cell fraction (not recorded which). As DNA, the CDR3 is TGTGCCAGCAGCTTTAGGGATTCACCCCTCCACTTT. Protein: CASSFRDSPLHF.